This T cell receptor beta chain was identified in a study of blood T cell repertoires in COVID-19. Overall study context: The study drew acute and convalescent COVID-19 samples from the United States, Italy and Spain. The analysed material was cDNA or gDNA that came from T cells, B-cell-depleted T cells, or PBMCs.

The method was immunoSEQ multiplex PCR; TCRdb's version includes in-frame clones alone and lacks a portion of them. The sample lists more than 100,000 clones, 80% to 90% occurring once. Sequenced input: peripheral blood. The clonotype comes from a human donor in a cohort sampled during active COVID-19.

The chain's CDR3 is CASSRTGENSPLHF. The CDR3 DNA is TGTGCCAGCTCGCGGACAGGGGAAAATTCACCCCTCCACTTT. The chain links TRBV18 to TRBJ1-6; 9 bases are shared with TRBD1. The germline CDR1 and CDR2 sequences are KGHSH and LQKENI. The CDR3 loop spans 14 amino acids. Trimming at V came to 6 bases and at J to 7 bases, leaving 4 bases not matched to a gene.